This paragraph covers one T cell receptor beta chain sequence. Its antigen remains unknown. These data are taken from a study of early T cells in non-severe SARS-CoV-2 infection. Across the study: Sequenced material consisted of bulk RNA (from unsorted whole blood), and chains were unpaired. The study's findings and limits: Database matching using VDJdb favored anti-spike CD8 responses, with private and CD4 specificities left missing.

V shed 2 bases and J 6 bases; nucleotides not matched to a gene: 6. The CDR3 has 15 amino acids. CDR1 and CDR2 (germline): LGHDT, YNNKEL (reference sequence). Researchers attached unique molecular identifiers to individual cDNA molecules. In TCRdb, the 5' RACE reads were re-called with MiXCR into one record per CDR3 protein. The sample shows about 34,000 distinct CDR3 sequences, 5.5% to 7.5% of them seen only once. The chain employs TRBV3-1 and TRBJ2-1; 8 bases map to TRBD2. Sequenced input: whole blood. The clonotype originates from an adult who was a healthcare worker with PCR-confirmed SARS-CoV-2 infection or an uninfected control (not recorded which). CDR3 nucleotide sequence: TGTGCCAGCAGCCAACCCTCCGGGACTAGCAATGAGCAGTTCTTC. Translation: CASSQPSGTSNEQFF.